This T cell receptor beta chain emerged from a study of CD8+ T cells in alopecia areata. General study points: Affected scalp, especially in alopecia totalis/universalis, had a higher clonality than normal scalp did. Whereas mice showed it more clearly, TCR sharing across patients was murkier, possibly because of HLA. Scalp sample sequencing also detects resident alphabeta T cells of normal skin.

A remark on this clone: The antigen remains undetermined. Other DNA sequences within the sample encode an identical CDR3.

Sequencing templates came from extracted RNA that was reverse transcribed into cDNA. Clones were read by immunoSEQ multiplex PCR, and TCRdb kept only the in-frame ones, dropping some. The repertoire holds about 150,000 clones, with about three fifths as singletons. The sequence derives from a human donor in good health. The sequenced sample was CD4+ T cells sorted from blood.

The CDR3 sequence: CASSPLGETQYF. CDR3 DNA sequence: TGTGCCAGCTCACCTTTGGGAGAGACCCAGTACTTC. The chain carries TRBV18 and TRBJ2-5; no reliable D call. V lost 3 bases to trimming and J lost 4 bases, with 6 bases between them. The CDR3 is 12 amino acids. CDR1 is KGHSH, CDR2 LQKENI, per germline. The complete variable domain, with remaining parts taken from reference TRBV18 and TRBJ2-5, reads NAGVMQNPRHLVRRRGQEARLRCSPMKGHSHVYWYRQLPEEGLKFMVYLQKENIIDESGMPKERFSAEFPKEGPSILRIQQVVRGDSAAYFCASSPLGETQYFGPGTRLLVL.